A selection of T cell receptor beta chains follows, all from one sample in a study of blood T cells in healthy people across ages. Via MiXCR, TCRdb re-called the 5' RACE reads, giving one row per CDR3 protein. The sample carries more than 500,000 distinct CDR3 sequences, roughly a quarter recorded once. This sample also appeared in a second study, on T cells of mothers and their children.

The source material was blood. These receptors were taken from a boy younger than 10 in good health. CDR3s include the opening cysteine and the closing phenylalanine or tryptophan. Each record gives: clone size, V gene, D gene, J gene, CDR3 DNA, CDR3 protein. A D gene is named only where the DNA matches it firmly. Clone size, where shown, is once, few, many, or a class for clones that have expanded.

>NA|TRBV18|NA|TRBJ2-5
TGTGCCAGCTCACCAGCGAGGGGGAAAGAGACCCAGTACTTC
CASSPARGKETQYF
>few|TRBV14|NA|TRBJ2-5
TGTGCCAGCAGCCAAGATTGGACTGTGACCCAGTACTTC
CASSQDWTVTQYF
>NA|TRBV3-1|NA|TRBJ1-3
TGTGCCAGCAGCCAAGATGCTACAGGGTGGGGTGGAAACACCATATATTTT
CASSQDATGWGGNTIYF
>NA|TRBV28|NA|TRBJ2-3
TGTGCCAGCAGTCGCCGGGGCCCCGGCAGAGATACGCAGTATTTT
CASSRRGPGRDTQYF
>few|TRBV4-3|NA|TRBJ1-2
TGCGCCAGCAGCCATCGATACTATGGCTACACCTTC
CASSHRYYGYTF
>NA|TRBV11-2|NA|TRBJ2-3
TGTGCCAGCAGCTTCCCTAAACCAGATACGCAGTATTTT
CASSFPKPDTQYF
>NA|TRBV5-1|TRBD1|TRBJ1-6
TGCGCCAGCAGCCCAGGGGGAGGTAATTCACCCCTCCACTTT
CASSPGGGNSPLHF
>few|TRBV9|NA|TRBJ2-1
TGTGCCAGCGGCGCCCGGGACGGGACCTACAATGAGCAGTTCTTC
CASGARDGTYNEQFF
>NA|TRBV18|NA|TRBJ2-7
TGTGCCAGCTCACCCTCGAGGGGGGGCTCGGACGAGCAGTACTTC
CASSPSRGGSDEQYF
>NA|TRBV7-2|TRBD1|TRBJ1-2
TGTGCCAGCAGCTTAATGTCGGGACAGCCCTATGGCTACACCTTC
CASSLMSGQPYGYTF
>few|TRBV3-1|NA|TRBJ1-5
TGTGCCAGCAGCCAAGATGGGCAGGCCGCTCAGCCCCAGCATTTT
CASSQDGQAAQPQHF
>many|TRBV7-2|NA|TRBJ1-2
TGTGCCAGCAGCCTCCAGGGGTCCAACTATGGCTACACCTTC
CASSLQGSNYGYTF
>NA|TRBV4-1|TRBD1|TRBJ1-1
TGCGCCAGCAGCCCCGAGGGGCAGGGGGGACGGAACACTGAAGCTTTCTTT
CASSPEGQGGRNTEAFF
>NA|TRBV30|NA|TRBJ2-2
TGTGCCTGGAAGGGCAGAAGCTCCGGGGAGCTGTTTTTT
CAWKGRSSGELFF
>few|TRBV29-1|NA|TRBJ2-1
TGCAGCGTTGGGGGAGATGAGCAGTTCTTC
CSVGGDEQFF
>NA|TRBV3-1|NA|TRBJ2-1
TGTGCCAGCAGCCAAGTTGGCAGATACAATGAGCAGTTCTTC
CASSQVGRYNEQFF
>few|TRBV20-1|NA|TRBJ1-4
TGCAGTGCTAGAGTCAGGGCTGATAATGAAAAACTGTTTTTT
CSARVRADNEKLFF
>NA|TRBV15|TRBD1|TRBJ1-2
TGTGCCACCAGCACCCCAGGACAGGGACACTATGGCTACACCTTC
CATSTPGQGHYGYTF
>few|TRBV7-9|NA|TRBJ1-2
TGTGCCAGCAGCCAGAGACAGGAAGGTGGCTACACCTTC
CASSQRQEGGYTF
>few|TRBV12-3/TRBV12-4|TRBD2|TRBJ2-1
TGTGCCAGCAGAGACCCGGGACTAGCGGGGGTCGATGAGCAGTTCTTC
CASRDPGLAGVDEQFF
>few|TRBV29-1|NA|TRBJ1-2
TGCAGCGTTGAAGATCTGACTCCGTATGGCTACACCTTC
CSVEDLTPYGYTF
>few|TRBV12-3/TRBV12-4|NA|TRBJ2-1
TGTGCCAGCACCCTGGACAGAGTCTACAATGAGCAGTTCTTC
CASTLDRVYNEQFF
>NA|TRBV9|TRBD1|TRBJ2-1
TGTGCCAGCAGCGTACTAGACAGGGGGCCTCAACATCCCTACAATGAGCAGTTCTTC
CASSVLDRGPQHPYNEQFF
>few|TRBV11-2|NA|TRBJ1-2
TGTGCCAGCAGCCGAAACACCGCCTATGGCTACACCTTC
CASSRNTAYGYTF
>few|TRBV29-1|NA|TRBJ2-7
TGCAGCGTTGAATTCCGGGGCGAGCAGTACTTC
CSVEFRGEQYF
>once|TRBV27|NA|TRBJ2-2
TGTGCCAGCAGTTTATCTCAGGGAGCCGGGGAGCTGTTTTTT
CASSLSQGAGELFF
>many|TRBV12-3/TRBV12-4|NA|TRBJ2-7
TGTGCCAGCAAAACAGCCGGGCCCTCCTACGAGCAGTACTTC
CASKTAGPSYEQYF
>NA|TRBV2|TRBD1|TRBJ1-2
TGTGCCAGCTACTATAGACAGGGGGGGGGCTACACCTTC
CASYYRQGGGYTF
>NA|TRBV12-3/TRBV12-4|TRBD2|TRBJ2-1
TGTGCCAGCAGTTTAATTGGCGGGAGTGGAAATGAGCAGTTCTTC
CASSLIGGSGNEQFF
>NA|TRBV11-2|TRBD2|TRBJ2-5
TGTGCCAGCAGCTTAGCTCCTAGCGGGATTTGGGAGACCCAGTACTTC
CASSLAPSGIWETQYF
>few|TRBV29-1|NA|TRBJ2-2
TGCAGCGTTGTTGGGAACACCGGGGAGCTGTTTTTT
CSVVGNTGELFF
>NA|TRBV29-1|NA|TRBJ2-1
TGCAGCGTTGTGGGGGGGGGCGGACGCAATGAGCAGTTCTTC
CSVVGGGGRNEQFF
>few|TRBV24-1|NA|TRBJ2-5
TGTGCCACCAGTGATTTGTTGGGGAGGACCAGTAACGAAAGGGAGACCCAGTACTTC
CATSDLLGRTSNERETQYF
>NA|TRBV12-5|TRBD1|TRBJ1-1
TGTGCTAGTGGGGGATGGACAGGGTACACTGAAGCTTTCTTT
CASGGWTGYTEAFF
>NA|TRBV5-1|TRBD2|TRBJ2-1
TGCGCCAGCAGCGGGGGACTAATGCCCGATGAGCAGTTCTTC
CASSGGLMPDEQFF
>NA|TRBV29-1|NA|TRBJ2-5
TGCAGCGGCCGGACGAACAGGGAAGAGACCCAGTACTTC
CSGRTNREETQYF
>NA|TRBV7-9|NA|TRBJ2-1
TGTGCCAGCAGCCCCGACACGGGACGGGGGAGGGAGCAGTTCTTC
CASSPDTGRGREQFF
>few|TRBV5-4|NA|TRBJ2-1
TGTGCCAGCAGCTGGGGTTTGACCGAGCAGTTCTTC
CASSWGLTEQFF
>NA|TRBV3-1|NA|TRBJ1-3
TGTGCCAGCAGCCGAGCGGGGAAGGGAAACACCATATATTTT
CASSRAGKGNTIYF
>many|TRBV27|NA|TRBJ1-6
TGTGCCAGCAGTAGACGGGACGCATATAATTCACCCCTCCACTTT
CASSRRDAYNSPLHF
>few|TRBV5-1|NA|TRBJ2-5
TGCGCCAGCAGGGGCTCGGGTGAGACCCAGTACTTC
CASRGSGETQYF
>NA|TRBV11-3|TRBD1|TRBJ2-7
TGTGCCAGCAGCGTCGTACCGGGACAGCCACCTCTGGACGAGCAGTACTTC
CASSVVPGQPPLDEQYF
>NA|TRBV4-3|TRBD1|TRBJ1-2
TGCGCCAGCAGCCTAAACCGGGACAGTGCCTATGGCTACACCTTC
CASSLNRDSAYGYTF
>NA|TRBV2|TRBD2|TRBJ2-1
TGTGCCAGCAGTAAGACTAGCGGGAGCAATGAGCAGTTCTTC
CASSKTSGSNEQFF
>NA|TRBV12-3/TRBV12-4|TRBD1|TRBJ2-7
TGTGCCAGCAGTTTAGGCCCGGACAGGGACCAGTCCTACGAGCAGTACTTC
CASSLGPDRDQSYEQYF
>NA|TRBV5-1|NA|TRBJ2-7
TGCGCCAGCCCAACCTCCTCCTACGAGCAGTACTTC
CASPTSSYEQYF
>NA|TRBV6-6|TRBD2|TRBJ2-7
TGTGCCAGCAGTTACCGCCCGGGACTAGCGGGCGGGGAGCAGTACTTC
CASSYRPGLAGGEQYF
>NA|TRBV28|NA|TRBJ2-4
TGTGCCAGCAGTTTAGGGCAGGATACCATTCAGTACTTC
CASSLGQDTIQYF
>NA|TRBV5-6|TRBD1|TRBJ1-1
TGTGCCAGCAGCTTTTCTTACAGGGGGGAAGAAGCTTTCTTT
CASSFSYRGEEAFF
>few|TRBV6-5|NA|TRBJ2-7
TGTGCCAGCAGTTACCGACTAAACGAGCAGTACTTC
CASSYRLNEQYF
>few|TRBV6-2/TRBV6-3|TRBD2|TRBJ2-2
TGTGCCAGCAGTTACTCGAAGGGAGGGCACGGGGAGCTGTTTTTT
CASSYSKGGHGELFF
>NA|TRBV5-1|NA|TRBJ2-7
TGCGCCAGCAGCTTGAGACTGGGGGACGAGCAGTACTTC
CASSLRLGDEQYF
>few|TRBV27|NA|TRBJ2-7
TGTGCCAGCAGTTTAGTTGGGCCCGCCTACGAGCAGTACTTC
CASSLVGPAYEQYF